This entry describes one TCR beta chain. As yet, its antigen is unknown. The CDR3 has 14 residues. Germline CDR1 DFQATT, CDR2 SNEGSKA (reference sequence). V lost 7 bases and J 8 bases, leaving 21 bases between the germline ends. The data stem from a study of identical twins. Study-wide points: Out-of-frame sharing of TCR alpha in monozygotic twins was underestimated by models. The study drew conclusions from cross-sectional statistical analysis, not from following the same donors. Out-of-frame alpha sequences shared by twins showed excess low generation probability.

TCRdb reprocessed the 5' RACE reads via MiXCR and lists one record per CDR3 protein. The sample holds some 1,700,000 distinct CDR3 sequences, less than 35% seen once. This clonotype originated in a newborn girl in good health. The genes are TRBV20-1 and TRBJ2-1; perhaps TRBD2 as D (6 bases). Sequencing was carried out using cord blood. This CDR3 is CSVIRPGAGYEQFF. The CDR3 DNA follows: TGCAGTGTTATCCGACCGGGAGCCGGGTATGAGCAGTTCTTC.